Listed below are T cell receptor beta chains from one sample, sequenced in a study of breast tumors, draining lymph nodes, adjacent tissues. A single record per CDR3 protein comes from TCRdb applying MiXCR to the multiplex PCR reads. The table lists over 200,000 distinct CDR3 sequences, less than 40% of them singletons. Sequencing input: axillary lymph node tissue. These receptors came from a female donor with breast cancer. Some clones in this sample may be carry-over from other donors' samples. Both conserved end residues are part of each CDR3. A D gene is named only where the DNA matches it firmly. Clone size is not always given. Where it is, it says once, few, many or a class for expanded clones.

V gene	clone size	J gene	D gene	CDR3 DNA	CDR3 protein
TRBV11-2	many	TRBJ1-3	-	TGTGCCAGCACCCGGACACACACCTCTGGAAACACCATATATTTT	CASTRTHTSGNTIYF
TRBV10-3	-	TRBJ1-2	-	TGTGCCATTTCTGGACAGCGGGGCTACACCTTC	CAISGQRGYTF
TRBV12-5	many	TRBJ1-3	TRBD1	TGTGCTAGTGGTTTGGGGGGACAGGGCACGGACACCATATATTTT	CASGLGGQGTDTIYF
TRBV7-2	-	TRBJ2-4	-	TGTGCCAGCAGCTTAGGGGCGGAGGCCAAAAACATTCAGCACTTC	CASSLGAEAKNIQHF
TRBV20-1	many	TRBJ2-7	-	TGCAGTGCTAGACTTGGGTGGTACGAGCAGTACTTC	CSARLGWYEQYF
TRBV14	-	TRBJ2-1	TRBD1	TGTGCCAGCAGCCAAGACCCCTCCAGGGGGCTAAACTTCAATGAGCAGTTCTTC	CASSQDPSRGLNFNEQFF
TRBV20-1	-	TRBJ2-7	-	TGCAGTGCCAGCTCCGTGGCGGGACCTTCCTACGAGCAGTACTTC	CSASSVAGPSYEQYF
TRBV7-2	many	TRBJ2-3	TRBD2	TGTGCCAGCAGGATAGCGGGGGGGCGAGATACGCAGTATTTT	CASRIAGGRDTQYF
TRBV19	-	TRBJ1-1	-	TGTGCCAGTAGTGCCTGGACTGCAGAAGCTTTCTTT	CASSAWTAEAFF
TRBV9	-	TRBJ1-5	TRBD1	TGTGCCAGCAGTGCTAGAAGACAGGGGTTAGTGCCCCAGCATTTT	CASSARRQGLVPQHF
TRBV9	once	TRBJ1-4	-	TGTGCCAGCAGCCCCGTGGGGGGAGCGGGCACCGGTGAAAAACTGTTTTTT	CASSPVGGAGTGEKLFF
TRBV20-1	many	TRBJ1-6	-	TGCAGTGCTAGGTTGCCAGGGACTCCGACCTCACCCCTCCACTTT	CSARLPGTPTSPLHF
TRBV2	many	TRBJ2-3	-	TGTGCCAGCAGTTCGGGCCTCGTACACACAGATACGCAGTATTTT	CASSSGLVHTDTQYF
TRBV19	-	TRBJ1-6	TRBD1	TGTGCCAGTAGACCCAGGGACAGGGCGCCCCTCCACTTT	CASRPRDRAPLHF
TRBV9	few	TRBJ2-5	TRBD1	TGTGCCAGCAGCGTTGGGACAGGGGGCGGGGAGACCCAGTACTTC	CASSVGTGGGETQYF
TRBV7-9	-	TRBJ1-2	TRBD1	TGTGCCAGCAGCTCCGGACAGGGCCCTCTGGGGGGCTACCCCTTC	CASSSGQGPLGGYPF
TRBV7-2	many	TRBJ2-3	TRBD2	TGTGCCAGCAGCTTAGAGGCCGGGGGGGCCGAAGAGCCAGATACGCAGTATTTT	CASSLEAGGAEEPDTQYF
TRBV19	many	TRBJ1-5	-	TGTGCCAGTAGTATAGTAGGAACACATTATCAGCCCCAGCATTTT	CASSIVGTHYQPQHF
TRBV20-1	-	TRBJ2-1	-	TGCAGTGCGGGGTCCGGACAGTACGGGAATGAGCAGTTCTTC	CSAGSGQYGNEQFF
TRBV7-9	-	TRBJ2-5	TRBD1	TGTGCCGGCAGCCCGAGCGGGACAGGGTACTCCGGAGAGACCCAGTACTTC	CAGSPSGTGYSGETQYF
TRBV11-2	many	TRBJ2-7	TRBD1	TGTGCCAGCAGCTACAGGGGAGATGGCTCCTCCTACGAGCAGTACTTC	CASSYRGDGSSYEQYF
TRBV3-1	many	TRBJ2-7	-	TGTGCCAGCAGCCCGGGACGGTTTTACGAGCAGTACTTC	CASSPGRFYEQYF
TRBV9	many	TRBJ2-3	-	TGTGCCAGCAGCTCTCAAGGGACTCCTGGTAGCACAGATACGCAGTATTTT	CASSSQGTPGSTDTQYF
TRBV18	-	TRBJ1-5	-	TGTGCCAGCTCATCACGCGCCGTATTTGGGTATAGCAATCAGCCCCAGCATTTT	CASSSRAVFGYSNQPQHF
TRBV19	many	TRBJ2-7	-	TGTGCCACTAGCCCCTACGAGCAGTACTTC	CATSPYEQYF
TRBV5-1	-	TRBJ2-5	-	TGCGCCAGCAGCTCGGTATGGACCCCAGAGACCCAGTACTTC	CASSSVWTPETQYF
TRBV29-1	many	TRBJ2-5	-	TGCAGCGGGTACAGGCGACGGGAGACCCAGTACTTC	CSGYRRRETQYF
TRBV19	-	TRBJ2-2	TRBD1	TGTGCCAGTAGTGTACAGGGGGCTGGCACCGGGGAGCTGTTTTTT	CASSVQGAGTGELFF
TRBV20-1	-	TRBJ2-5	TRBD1	TGCAGTGCTATAGGGACAGGTCGGGAGACCCAGTACTTC	CSAIGTGRETQYF
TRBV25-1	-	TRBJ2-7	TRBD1	TGTGCCAGCCTTACAGGGGTGGGTAACGAGCAGTACTTC	CASLTGVGNEQYF
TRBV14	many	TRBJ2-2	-	TGTGCCAGCAGCCAAGTTCAGGGATCCGGGGAGCTGTTTTTT	CASSQVQGSGELFF
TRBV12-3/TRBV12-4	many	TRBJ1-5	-	TGTGCCAGCAGTTTTGCAGGGAATCAGCCCCAGCATTTT	CASSFAGNQPQHF
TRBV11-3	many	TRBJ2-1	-	TGTGCCAGCAGCCCTCAAAACTACTATGAGCAGTTCTTC	CASSPQNYYEQFF
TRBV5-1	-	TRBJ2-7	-	TGCGCCAGCAGCTTAGATCTACTCCCCTCCTACGAGCAGTACTTC	CASSLDLLPSYEQYF
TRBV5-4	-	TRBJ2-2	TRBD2	TGTGCCAGCAGCTCAATAGCGGGGGGCCGGTTCGGGGAGCTGTTTTTT	CASSSIAGGRFGELFF
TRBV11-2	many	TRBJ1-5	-	TGTGCCAGCAGCTCTGGGGACAATCGGGAGCCCCAGCATTTT	CASSSGDNREPQHF
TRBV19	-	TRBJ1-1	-	TGTGCCAGTACCGTAGGAAGTCACACTGAAGCTTTCTTT	CASTVGSHTEAFF
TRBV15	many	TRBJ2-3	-	TGTGCCACCAGCAGGGAGCTCGGGACCCTCACAGATACGCAGTATTTT	CATSRELGTLTDTQYF
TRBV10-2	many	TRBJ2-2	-	TGCGCCAGCAGTGTGGTGGGGGGGCGCGGCGGGGAGCTGTTTTTT	CASSVVGGRGGELFF
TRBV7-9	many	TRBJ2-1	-	TGTGCCAGCAGCTTAAGGGCTAGCTCCTACAATGAGCAGTTCTTC	CASSLRASSYNEQFF
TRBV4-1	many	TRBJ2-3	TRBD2	TGCGCCAGCAGCCCTCAAGCGGGAGGAGCAGATACGCAGTATTTT	CASSPQAGGADTQYF
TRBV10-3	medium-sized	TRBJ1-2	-	TGTGCCATCACGGAGCGTGGGGGTAACTATGGCTACACCTTC	CAITERGGNYGYTF
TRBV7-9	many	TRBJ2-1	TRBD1	TGTGCCAGCAGTTCAACCGGGACAGCCTACAATGAGCAGTTCTTC	CASSSTGTAYNEQFF
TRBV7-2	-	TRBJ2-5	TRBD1	TGTGCCAGCAGCTTGAGCCCCGGGACAGGGGGAGAGACCCAGTACTTC	CASSLSPGTGGETQYF
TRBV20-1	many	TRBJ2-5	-	TGCAGTGCTAGGGGCGAGACCCAAGAGACCCAGTACTTC	CSARGETQETQYF
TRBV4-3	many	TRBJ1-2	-	TGCGCCAGCAGCCAAGATAACACCGTGGGCTATGGCTACACCTTC	CASSQDNTVGYGYTF
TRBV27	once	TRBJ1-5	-	TGTGCCAGCAGTTTCCAGGGACAACAGCCCCAGCATTTT	CASSFQGQQPQHF
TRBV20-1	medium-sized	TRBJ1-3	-	TGCAGTGCTTCGGACGGGACCGTCTCTGGAAACACCATATATTTT	CSASDGTVSGNTIYF
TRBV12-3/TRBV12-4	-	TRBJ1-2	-	TGTGCCCGCAGTGGCGGCAGACTCTATGGCTACACCTTC	CARSGGRLYGYTF
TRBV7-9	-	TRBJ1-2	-	TGTGCCAGCAGTTCAGATTATGGCTACACCTTC	CASSSDYGYTF
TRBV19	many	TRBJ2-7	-	TGTGCCAGTGGAGAGACCTACGAGCAGTACTTC	CASGETYEQYF
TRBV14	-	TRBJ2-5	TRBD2	TGTGCCAGCAGCCAAGTAGCGGGAGGGACCCAGTACTTC	CASSQVAGGTQYF
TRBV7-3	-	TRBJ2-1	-	TGTGCCAGCAGCTTCGAGGGAGGTGAGCAGTTCTTC	CASSFEGGEQFF
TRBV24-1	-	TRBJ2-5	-	TGTGCCACCAGTGATGTTACAGAAGAGACCCAGTACTTC	CATSDVTEETQYF
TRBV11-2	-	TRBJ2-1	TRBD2	TGTGCCAGCAGCCGTCGGGGGGTTGGCTACAATGAGCAGTTCTTC	CASSRRGVGYNEQFF
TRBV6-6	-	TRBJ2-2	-	TGTGCCAGCAACCTCCGGGACCAGAACACCGGGGAGCTGTTTTTT	CASNLRDQNTGELFF
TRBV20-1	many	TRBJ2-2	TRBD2	TGCAGTGCTAGCTTGACCCCGGGAGGGTACACTGGGGAGCTGTTTTTT	CSASLTPGGYTGELFF
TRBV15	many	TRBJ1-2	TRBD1	TGTGCCACCAGCAGATCCCGGGACAGGGGGTTGGATGGCTACACCTTC	CATSRSRDRGLDGYTF
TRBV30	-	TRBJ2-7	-	TGTGCCTGGAGCCTGGGCGGTTACGAGCAGTACTTC	CAWSLGGYEQYF
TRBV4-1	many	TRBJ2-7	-	TGCGCCAGCAGCTCGGCAGGGAATTCCTACGAGCAGTACTTC	CASSSAGNSYEQYF